This TCR beta chain was obtained from a study of identical twins. CDR1 is SGDLS and CDR2 is YYNGEE in the germline V gene. The V and J ends lost 4 bases and 0 bases respectively, with 22 bases between them. There are 19 residues in the CDR3. A word on this clonotype: Its antigen is unidentified.

TCRdb reanalysed the 5' RACE reads using MiXCR and keeps one entry per CDR3 protein. The data hold 250,000 to 300,000 distinct CDR3 sequences, with approximately 8.3% observed a single time. Findings and limits, study-wide: Within cord blood, abundant beta clonotypes carried fewer insertions, but memory repertoires showed no such trend.

These data are also associated with another study on yellow fever vaccine responses in identical twins.

V and J are TRBV9 and TRBJ2-2; D is undetermined. The specimen was CD8+ T cells sorted from blood. The source is a young woman in good health. CDR3 in amino acids: CASSLKPWQVKTNTGELFF. Written as DNA, the CDR3 is TGTGCCAGCAGCCTTAAACCGTGGCAAGTTAAAACGAACACCGGGGAGCTGTTTTTT.